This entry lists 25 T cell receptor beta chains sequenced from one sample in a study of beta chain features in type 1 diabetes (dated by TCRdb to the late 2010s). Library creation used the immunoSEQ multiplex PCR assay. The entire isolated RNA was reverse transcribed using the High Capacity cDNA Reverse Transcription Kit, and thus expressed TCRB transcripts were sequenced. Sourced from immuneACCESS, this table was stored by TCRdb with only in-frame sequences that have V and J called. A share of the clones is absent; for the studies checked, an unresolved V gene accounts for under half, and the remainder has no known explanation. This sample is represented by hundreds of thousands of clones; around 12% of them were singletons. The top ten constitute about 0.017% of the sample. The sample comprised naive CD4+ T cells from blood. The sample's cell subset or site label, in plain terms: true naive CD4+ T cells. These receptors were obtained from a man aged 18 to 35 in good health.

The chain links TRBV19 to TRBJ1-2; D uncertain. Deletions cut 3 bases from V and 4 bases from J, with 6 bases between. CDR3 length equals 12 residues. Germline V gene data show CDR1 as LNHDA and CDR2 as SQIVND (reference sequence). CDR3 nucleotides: TGTGCCAGTAGTATCCGGGTCTATGGCTACACCTTC. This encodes CASSIRVYGYTF.

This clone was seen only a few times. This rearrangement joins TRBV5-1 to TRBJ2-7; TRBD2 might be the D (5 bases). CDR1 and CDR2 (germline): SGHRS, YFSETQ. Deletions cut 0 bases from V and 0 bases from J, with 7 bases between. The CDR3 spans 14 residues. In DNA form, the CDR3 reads TGCGCCAGCAGCTTGGGTGGGAGCTCCTACGAGCAGTACTTC. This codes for CASSLGGSSYEQYF.

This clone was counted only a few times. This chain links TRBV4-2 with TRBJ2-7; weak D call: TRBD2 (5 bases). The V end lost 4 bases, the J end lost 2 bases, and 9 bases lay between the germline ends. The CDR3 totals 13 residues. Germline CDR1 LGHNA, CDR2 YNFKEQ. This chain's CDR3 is CASSPRRPYEQYF. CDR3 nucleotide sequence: TGTGCCAGCAGCCCCCGGAGGCCCTACGAGCAGTACTTC.

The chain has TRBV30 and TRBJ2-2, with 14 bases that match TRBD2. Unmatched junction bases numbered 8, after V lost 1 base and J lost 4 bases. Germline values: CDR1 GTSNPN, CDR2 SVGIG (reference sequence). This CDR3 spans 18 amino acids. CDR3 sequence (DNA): TGTGCCTGGAGTGGTGGGACTAGCGGGGGACTTTTCACCGGGGAGCTGTTTTTT. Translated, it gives CAWSGGTSGGLFTGELFF. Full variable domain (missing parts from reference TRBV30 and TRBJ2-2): SQTIHQWPATLVQPVGSPLSLECTVEGTSNPNLYWYRQAAGRGLQLLFYSVGIGQISSEVPQNLSASRPQDRQFILSSKKLLLSDSGFYLCAWSGGTSGGLFTGELFFGEGSRLTVL.

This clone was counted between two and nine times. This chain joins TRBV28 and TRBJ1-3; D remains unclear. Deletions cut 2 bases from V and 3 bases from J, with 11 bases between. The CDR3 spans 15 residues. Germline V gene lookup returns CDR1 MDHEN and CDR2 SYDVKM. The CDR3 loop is CASSLQVPNGNTIYF. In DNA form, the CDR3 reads TGTGCCAGCAGTTTACAGGTGCCAAATGGAAACACCATATATTTT.

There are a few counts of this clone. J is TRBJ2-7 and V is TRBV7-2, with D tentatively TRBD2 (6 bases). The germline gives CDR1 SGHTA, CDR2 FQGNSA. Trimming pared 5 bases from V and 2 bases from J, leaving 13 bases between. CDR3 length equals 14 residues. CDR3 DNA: TGTGCCAGCAGCCCCGCGGGGAGTCCCTACGAGCAGTACTTC. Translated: CASSPAGSPYEQYF. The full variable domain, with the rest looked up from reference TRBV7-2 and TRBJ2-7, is GAGVSQSPSNKVTEKGKDVELRCDPISGHTALYWYRQSLGQGLEFLIYFQGNSAPDKSGLPSDRFSAERTGGSVSTLTIQRTQQEDSAVYLCASSPAGSPYEQYFGPGTRLTVT.

The CDR3 DNA reads TGCGCCAGCAGCCAAGATTTGACTAGCGGGGGAAATGAGCAGTTCTTC. Protein sequence: CASSQDLTSGGNEQFF. The V and J genes are TRBV4-3 and TRBJ2-1; TRBD2 aligns across 12 bases. Germline assignment: CDR1 LGHNA and CDR2 YSLEER. Unmatched junction bases numbered 4, after V lost 0 bases and J lost 7 bases. This CDR3 has 16 amino acids.

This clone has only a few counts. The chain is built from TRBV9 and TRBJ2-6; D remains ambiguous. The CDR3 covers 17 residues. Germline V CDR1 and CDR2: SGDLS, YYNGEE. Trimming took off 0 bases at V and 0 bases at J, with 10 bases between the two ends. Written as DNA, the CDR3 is TGTGCCAGCAGCGTAGGGGCCAGCATCTCTGGGGCCAACGTCCTGACTTTC. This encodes CASSVGASISGANVLTF.

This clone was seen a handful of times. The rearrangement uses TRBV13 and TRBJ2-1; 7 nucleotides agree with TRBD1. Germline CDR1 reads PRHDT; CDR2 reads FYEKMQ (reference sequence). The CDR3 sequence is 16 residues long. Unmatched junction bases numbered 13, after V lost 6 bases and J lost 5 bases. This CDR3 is CASRNRGFITDNEQFF. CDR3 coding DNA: TGTGCCAGCAGGAACAGGGGCTTTATCACGGACAATGAGCAGTTCTTC.

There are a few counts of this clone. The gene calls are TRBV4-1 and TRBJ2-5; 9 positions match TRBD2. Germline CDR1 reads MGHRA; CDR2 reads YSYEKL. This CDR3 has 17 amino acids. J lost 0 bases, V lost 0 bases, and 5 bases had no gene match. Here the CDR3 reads CASSQDRLAGYQETQYF. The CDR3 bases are TGCGCCAGCAGCCAAGATCGGCTAGCGGGGTACCAAGAGACCCAGTACTTC.

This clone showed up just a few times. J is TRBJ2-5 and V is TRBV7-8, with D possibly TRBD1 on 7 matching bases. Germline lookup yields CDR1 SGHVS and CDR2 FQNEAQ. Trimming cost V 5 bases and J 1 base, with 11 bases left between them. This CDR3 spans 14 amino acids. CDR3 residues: CASSPRDSQETQYF. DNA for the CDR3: TGTGCCAGCAGCCCGCGGGACAGCCAAGAGACCCAGTACTTC.

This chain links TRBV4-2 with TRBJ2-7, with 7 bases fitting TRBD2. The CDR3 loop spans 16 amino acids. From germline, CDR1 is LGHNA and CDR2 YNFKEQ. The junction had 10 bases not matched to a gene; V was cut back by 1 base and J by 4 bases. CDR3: CASSQGGGLGVYEQYF. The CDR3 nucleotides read TGTGCCAGCAGCCAAGGGGGGGGGTTGGGAGTATACGAGCAGTACTTC.

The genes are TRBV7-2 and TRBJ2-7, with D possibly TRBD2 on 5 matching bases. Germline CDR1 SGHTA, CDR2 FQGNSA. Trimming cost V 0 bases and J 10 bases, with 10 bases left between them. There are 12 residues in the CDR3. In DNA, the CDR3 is TGTGCCAGCAGCTTAGCGCTTGGGAGCCAGTACTTC. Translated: CASSLALGSQYF.

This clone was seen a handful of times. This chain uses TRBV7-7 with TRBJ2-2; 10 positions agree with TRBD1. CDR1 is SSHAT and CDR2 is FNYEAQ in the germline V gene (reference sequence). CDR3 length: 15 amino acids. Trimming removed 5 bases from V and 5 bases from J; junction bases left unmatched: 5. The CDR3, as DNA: TGTGCCAGCAGCCTCGGGACAGGGGATACCGGGGAGCTGTTTTTT. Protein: CASSLGTGDTGELFF.

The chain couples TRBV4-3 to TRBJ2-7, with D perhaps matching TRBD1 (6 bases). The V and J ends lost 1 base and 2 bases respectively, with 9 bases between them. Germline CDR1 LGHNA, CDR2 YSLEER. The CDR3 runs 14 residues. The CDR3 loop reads CASSQVGDTYEQYF. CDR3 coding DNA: TGCGCCAGCAGCCAAGTAGGGGACACCTACGAGCAGTACTTC.

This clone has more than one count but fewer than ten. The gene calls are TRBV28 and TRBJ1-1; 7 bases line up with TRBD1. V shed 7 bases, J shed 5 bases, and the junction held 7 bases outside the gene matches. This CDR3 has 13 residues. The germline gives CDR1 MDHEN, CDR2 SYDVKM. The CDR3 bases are TGTGCCAGCACCCTAAAGGGGGCGACTGAAGCTTTCTTT. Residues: CASTLKGATEAFF. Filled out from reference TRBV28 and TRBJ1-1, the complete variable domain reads DVKVTQSSRYLVKRTGEKVFLECVQDMDHENMFWYRQDPGLGLRLIYFSYDVKMKEKGDIPEGYSVSREKKERFSLILESASTNQTSMYLCASTLKGATEAFFGQGTRLTVV.

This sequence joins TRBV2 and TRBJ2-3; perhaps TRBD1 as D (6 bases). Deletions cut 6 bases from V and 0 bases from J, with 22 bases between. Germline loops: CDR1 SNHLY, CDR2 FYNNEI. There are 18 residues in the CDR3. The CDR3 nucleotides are TGTGCCAGCAGCCGCACCATCACCGGGACACCTAGCACAGATACGCAGTATTTT. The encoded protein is CASSRTITGTPSTDTQYF.

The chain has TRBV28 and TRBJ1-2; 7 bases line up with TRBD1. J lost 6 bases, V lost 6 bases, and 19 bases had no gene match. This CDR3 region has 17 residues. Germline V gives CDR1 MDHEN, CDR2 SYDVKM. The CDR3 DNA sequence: TGTGCCAGCAGACTCGACAGGGCTCGACTATCATACGATGGCTACACCTTC. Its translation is CASRLDRARLSYDGYTF.

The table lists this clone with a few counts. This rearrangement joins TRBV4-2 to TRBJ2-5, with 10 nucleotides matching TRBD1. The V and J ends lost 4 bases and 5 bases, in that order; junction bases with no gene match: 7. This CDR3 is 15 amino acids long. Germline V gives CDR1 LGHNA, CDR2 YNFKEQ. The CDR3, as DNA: TGTGCCAGCAGCCTTCGACAGGGGGCGACCGAGACCCAGTACTTC. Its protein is CASSLRQGATETQYF.

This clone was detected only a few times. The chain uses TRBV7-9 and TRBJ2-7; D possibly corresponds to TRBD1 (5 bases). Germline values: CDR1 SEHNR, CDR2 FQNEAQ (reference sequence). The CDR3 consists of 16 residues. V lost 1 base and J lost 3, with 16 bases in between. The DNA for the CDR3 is TGTGCCAGCAGCTTAGGGGCAGGGAAAGGCGGCTACGAGCAGTACTTC. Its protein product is CASSLGAGKGGYEQYF.

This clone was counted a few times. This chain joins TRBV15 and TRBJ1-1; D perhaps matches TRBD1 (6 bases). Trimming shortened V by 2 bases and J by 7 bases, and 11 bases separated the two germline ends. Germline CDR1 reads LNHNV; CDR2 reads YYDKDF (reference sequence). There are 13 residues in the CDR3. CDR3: CATSRPTGYEAFF. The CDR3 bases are TGTGCCACCAGCAGACCTACAGGGTATGAAGCTTTCTTT.

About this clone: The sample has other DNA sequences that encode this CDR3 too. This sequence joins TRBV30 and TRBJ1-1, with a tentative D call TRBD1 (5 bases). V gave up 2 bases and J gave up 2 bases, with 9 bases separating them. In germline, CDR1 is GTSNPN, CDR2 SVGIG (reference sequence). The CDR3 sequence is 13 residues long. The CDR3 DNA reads TGTGCCTGGAGTCCCGACAGAAACACTGAAGCTTTCTTT. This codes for CAWSPDRNTEAFF.

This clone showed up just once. The chain's CDR3 is CASSTSSGSMSDTQYF. The CDR3 DNA is TGTGCCAGCAGCACATCTAGCGGGTCCATGTCGGATACGCAGTATTTT. V and J are TRBV4-2 and TRBJ2-3; 8 bases agree with TRBD2. V lost 5 bases to trimming and J lost 6 bases; unmatched junction nucleotides: 13. This CDR3 has 16 residues. CDR1 and CDR2 from the germline V gene are LGHNA and YNFKEQ.

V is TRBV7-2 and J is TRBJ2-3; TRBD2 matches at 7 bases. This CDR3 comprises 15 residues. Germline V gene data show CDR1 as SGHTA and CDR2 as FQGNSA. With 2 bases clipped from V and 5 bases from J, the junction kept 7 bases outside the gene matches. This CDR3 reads CASSLWRELGDTQYF. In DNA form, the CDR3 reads TGTGCCAGCAGCTTATGGCGGGAGCTGGGAGATACGCAGTATTTT.

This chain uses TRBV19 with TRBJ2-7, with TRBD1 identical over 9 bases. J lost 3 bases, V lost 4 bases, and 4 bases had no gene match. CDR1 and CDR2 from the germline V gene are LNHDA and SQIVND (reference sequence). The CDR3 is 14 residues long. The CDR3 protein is CASSTLGQGYEQYF. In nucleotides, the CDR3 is TGTGCCAGTAGTACCCTGGGACAGGGCTACGAGCAGTACTTC.